The count of the clone carrying this TCR beta chain is one. These data belong to a study of T cells of healthy individuals. TCRdb recomputed calls from the 5' RACE reads with MiXCR, one row per CDR3 protein. The data hold 63,000 or so distinct CDR3 sequences, with about 17% observed a single time. The receptor was isolated from a human donor in good health.

The CDR3 sequence: CASSLANGGMTEAFF. CDR3 coding DNA: TGCGCCAGCAGCTTGGCCAACGGGGGGATGACTGAAGCTTTCTTT. The chain combines TRBV5-1 with TRBJ1-1; possible D gene TRBD1, 5 bases. The CDR3 sequence is 15 residues long. CDR1 and CDR2 from the germline V gene are SGHRS and YFSETQ. Trimming left V 0 bases short and J 5 bases short, with 14 bases between.